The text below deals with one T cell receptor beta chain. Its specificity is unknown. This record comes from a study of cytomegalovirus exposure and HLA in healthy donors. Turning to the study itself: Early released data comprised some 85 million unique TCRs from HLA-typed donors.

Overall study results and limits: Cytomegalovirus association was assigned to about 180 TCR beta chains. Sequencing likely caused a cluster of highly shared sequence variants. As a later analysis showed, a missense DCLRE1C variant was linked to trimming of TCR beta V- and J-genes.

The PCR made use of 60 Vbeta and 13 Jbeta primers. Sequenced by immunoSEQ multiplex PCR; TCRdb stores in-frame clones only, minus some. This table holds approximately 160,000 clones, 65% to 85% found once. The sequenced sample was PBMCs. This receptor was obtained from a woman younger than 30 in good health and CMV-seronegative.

The CDR3 DNA sequence: TGTGCCAGCAGCTCGAACGACAGGGGAGGACGTCAGCCCCAGCATTTT. Translating gives CASSSNDRGGRQPQHF. The rearrangement links TRBV28 to TRBJ1-5; 8 bases map to TRBD1. V lost 6 bases, J lost 6 bases, and 13 bases stayed unmatched. The CDR3 has 16 amino acids. Germline-derived CDR1 and CDR2 are MDHEN and SYDVKM.